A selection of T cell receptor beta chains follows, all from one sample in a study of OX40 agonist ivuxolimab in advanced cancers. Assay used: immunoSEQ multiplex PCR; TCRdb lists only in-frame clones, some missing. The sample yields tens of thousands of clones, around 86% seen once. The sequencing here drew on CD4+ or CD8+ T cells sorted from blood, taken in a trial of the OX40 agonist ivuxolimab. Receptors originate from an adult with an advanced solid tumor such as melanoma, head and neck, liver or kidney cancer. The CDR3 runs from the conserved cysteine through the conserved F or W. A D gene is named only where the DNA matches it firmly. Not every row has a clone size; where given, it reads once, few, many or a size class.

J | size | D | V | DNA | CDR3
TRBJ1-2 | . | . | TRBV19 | TGTGCCAGTAGTAACCCAGGGGAAAGCTATGGCTACACCTTC | CASSNPGESYGYTF
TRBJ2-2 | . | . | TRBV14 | TGTGCCAGCAGCCACCCGACGGGGGGCGGTTTGGCCGGGGAGCTGTTTTTT | CASSHPTGGGLAGELFF
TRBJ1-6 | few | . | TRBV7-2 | TGTGCCAGCAGCTTAGCGCGGGACAATTCACCCCTCCACTTT | CASSLARDNSPLHF
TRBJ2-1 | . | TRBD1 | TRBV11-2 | TGTGCCAGCAGCTTGGAGTGGGACAGATACAATGAGCAGTTCTTC | CASSLEWDRYNEQFF
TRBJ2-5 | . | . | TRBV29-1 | TGCAGCGTTGAAAACGGCCTCGACCAAGAGACCCAGTACTTC | CSVENGLDQETQYF
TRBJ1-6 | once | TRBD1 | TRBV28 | TGTGCCAGCAGTCAACGGACAGGGGGATTTTATAATTCACCCCTCCACTTT | CASSQRTGGFYNSPLHF
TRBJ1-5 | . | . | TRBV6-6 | TGTGCCAGCAACCCAGCGGAGGGGTTCAATCAGCCCCAGCATTTT | CASNPAEGFNQPQHF
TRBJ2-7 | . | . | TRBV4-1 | TGCGCCAGCAGCCATGTGGGACTTCTGACCTACGAGCAGTACTTC | CASSHVGLLTYEQYF
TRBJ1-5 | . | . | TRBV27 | TGTGCCAGCAGTTTTAACGGAGACAATCAGCCCCAGCATTTT | CASSFNGDNQPQHF
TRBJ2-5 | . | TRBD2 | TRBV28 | TGTGCCAGCACGAAGCGGGGGGTTCAAGAGACCCAGTACTTC | CASTKRGVQETQYF
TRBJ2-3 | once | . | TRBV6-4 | TGTGCCAGCAGTCTGACGGGGGGCGGCACAGATACGCAGTATTTT | CASSLTGGGTDTQYF
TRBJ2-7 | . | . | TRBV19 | TGTGCCAGTAGTTTAGCTGTGAGGGCCTACGAGCAGTACTTC | CASSLAVRAYEQYF
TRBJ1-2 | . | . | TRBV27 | TGTGCCAGCAGTTTGGGAGCTAACTATGGCTACACCTTC | CASSLGANYGYTF
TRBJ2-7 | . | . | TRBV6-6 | TGTGCCAGCAGTCCGGACATTATGGACGAGCAGTACTTC | CASSPDIMDEQYF
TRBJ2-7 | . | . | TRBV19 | TGTGCCAGTAGTATATCGCCGGGTGGGGAGCAGTACTTC | CASSISPGGEQYF
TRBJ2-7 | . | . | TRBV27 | TGTGCCACCGCCATGTCGGCAGATTTCTCCTACGAGCAGTACTTC | CATAMSADFSYEQYF
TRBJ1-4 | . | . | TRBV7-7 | TGTGCCAGCAGCTTGTTAGTTTACGGAAAGGAAAAACTGTTTTTT | CASSLLVYGKEKLFF
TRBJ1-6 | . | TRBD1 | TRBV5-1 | TGCGCCAGCAGCTTGGGGGACAGGGTTTTTTCACCCCTCCACTTT | CASSLGDRVFSPLHF
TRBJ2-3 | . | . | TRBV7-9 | TGTGCCAGCAGCTTATCTTACTCCACGGATACGCAGTATTTT | CASSLSYSTDTQYF
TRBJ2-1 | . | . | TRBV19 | TGTGCCACTGCGTTGGGGCATGAGCAGTTCTTC | CATALGHEQFF
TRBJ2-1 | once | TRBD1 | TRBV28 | TGTGCCAGCGGAGGACAGGCTGGTCCTGCGCAGTTCTTC | CASGGQAGPAQFF
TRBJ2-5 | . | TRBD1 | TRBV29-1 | TGCAGCGTTTCAGGCAGAGTGGCCGGGACAGGGTCCCCTCAAGAGACCCAGTACTTC | CSVSGRVAGTGSPQETQYF
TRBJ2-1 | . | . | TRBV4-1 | TGCGCCAGCAGCTTTACTAGCTCCTACAATGAGCAGTTCTTC | CASSFTSSYNEQFF
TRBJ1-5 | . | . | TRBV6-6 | TGTGCCAGCCGGGACCAGGCCGTAAATCAGCCCCAGCATTTT | CASRDQAVNQPQHF